This TCR beta chain was captured by sequencing in a study of T cell responses to AZD1222 COVID-19 vaccine. This clone was picked up a small number of times. The repertoire was sequenced with immunoSEQ multiplex PCR; TCRdb's copy has only in-frame clones and lacks some. Of approximately 77,000 clones listed, roughly 90% are singletons. CDR3 length: 13 residues. CDR1 and CDR2 from the germline V gene are GTSNPN and SVGIG (reference sequence). V gave up 7 bases and J gave up 3 bases; unmatched junction bases: 8. Combined were second doses at about 4 or about 12 weeks. This TCR derives from an adult who received the AZD1222 COVID-19 vaccine. The V and J genes are TRBV30 and TRBJ1-2; 7 bases line up with TRBD1. This specimen consisted of peripheral blood, obtained 28 days after the second AZD1222 dose. In DNA form, the CDR3 reads TGTGCCTTCGGACAGGACCTTCACTATGGCTACACCTTC. Its protein is CAFGQDLHYGYTF.